This passage covers 11 T cell receptor beta chains from one sample sequenced in a study of T cell responses to AZD1222 COVID-19 vaccine. Produced via immunoSEQ multiplex PCR; TCRdb's table is partial and in-frame only. The sample shows about 82,000 clones, more than 85% of them seen only once. This material consisted of peripheral blood, taken 28 days after the second AZD1222 dose. All receptors come from an adult who received the AZD1222 COVID-19 vaccine.

V usage is TRBV6-4 and J usage is TRBJ2-1; 15 bases line up with TRBD2. The CDR3 is 20 residues long. Germline CDR1 and CDR2: MRHNA and SNTAGT. Unmatched junction bases numbered 9, after V lost 3 bases and J lost 0 bases. The CDR3 reads CASSEGLAGGQTASYNEQFF. CDR3 in DNA: TGTGCCAGCAGTGAAGGACTAGCGGGGGGGCAAACAGCCTCCTACAATGAGCAGTTCTTC.

This chain links TRBV3-1 (or the pseudogene TRBV3-2) with TRBJ1-4, with a possible D match to TRBD1 (5 bases). The germline V gene has CDR1 LGHDT and CDR2 YNNKEL (reference sequence). V shed 4 bases and J shed 0 bases, with 15 bases lying between them. This CDR3 contains 17 residues. CDR3 in DNA: TGTGCCAGCAGCCCCGGGTGGGGGGGTGCAACTAATGAAAAACTGTTTTTT. It specifies CASSPGWGGATNEKLFF.

CDR3 sequence (DNA): TGTGCCAGCAGCCCCCTCGGGGGGGCCTCTAGAGATACGCAGTATTTT. Its protein product is CASSPLGGASRDTQYF. The rearrangement joins TRBV14 to TRBJ2-3; 8 nucleotides match TRBD2. Germline V lookup: CDR1 SGHDN, CDR2 FVKESK. Trimming at V came to 4 bases and at J to 5 bases, leaving 11 bases not matched to a gene. This CDR3 is built from 16 residues.

This chain connects TRBV28 to TRBJ1-4, with 8 bases identical to TRBD1. V shed 8 bases, J shed 8 bases, and the junction held 7 bases outside the gene matches. Germline V gene data show CDR1 as MDHEN and CDR2 as SYDVKM. CDR3 length: 13 residues. The CDR3 DNA follows: TGTGCCAGCGTGCCAGGGGGCGGCGAAAAACTGTTTTTT. This gives the protein CASVPGGGEKLFF. Combining the CDR3 with reference TRBV28 and TRBJ1-4 gives the whole variable domain DVKVTQSSRYLVKRTGEKVFLECVQDMDHENMFWYRQDPGLGLRLIYFSYDVKMKEKGDIPEGYSVSREKKERFSLILESASTNQTSMYLCASVPGGGEKLFFGSGTQLSVL.

V usage is TRBV4-1 and J usage is TRBJ1-2; 7 bases are a match to TRBD1. The CDR3 consists of 13 residues. After removal of 1 base from V and 8 bases from J, the junction contained 4 bases not matched to a gene. Germline values: CDR1 MGHRA, CDR2 YSYEKL. CDR3: CASSQGNRGGYTF. CDR3 in DNA: TGCGCCAGCAGCCAAGGTAACAGGGGCGGCTACACCTTC.

This chain links TRBV6-5 with TRBJ1-2, with a tentative D call TRBD1 (5 bases). V was pared by 7 bases and J by 4 bases, with 16 bases between. Germline CDR1 reads MNHEY; CDR2 reads SVGAGI. The CDR3 loop spans 14 amino acids. The CDR3 spells CASNMGLLGYGYTF. CDR3 bases: TGTGCCAGCAATATGGGGCTCCTCGGCTATGGCTACACCTTC.

CDR3 residues: CASSPLPTGGRLGTQYF. CDR3 in DNA: TGTGCCAGCAGTCCCCTCCCGACAGGGGGTCGGTTAGGGACCCAGTACTTC. J is TRBJ2-5 and V is TRBV28, with 9 positions matching TRBD1. Germline lookup yields CDR1 MDHEN and CDR2 SYDVKM. The CDR3 consists of 17 residues. The V segment lost 5 bases and the J segment 7 bases; nucleotides outside the gene matches: 17.

This chain uses TRBV11-2 with TRBJ1-6; 9 nucleotides line up with TRBD1. The germline V gene has CDR1 SGHAT and CDR2 FQNNGV. The CDR3 is 15 amino acids. The trim removed 3 bases at V and 10 bases at J, leaving 7 bases unmatched. The CDR3 sequence is CASSLRDRVGSPLHF. CDR3 DNA: TGTGCCAGCAGCTTGCGGGACAGGGTAGGGTCACCCCTCCACTTT.

The chain recombines TRBV18 with TRBJ1-4; D call uncertain. This CDR3 spans 16 amino acids. V was cut by 5 bases and J by 0 bases, with 13 bases left in between. Germline V lookup: CDR1 KGHSH, CDR2 LQKENI. The CDR3 coding sequence is TGTGCCAGCTCATTCACAGCGCCGGCAACTAATGAAAAACTGTTTTTT. Translated, it gives CASSFTAPATNEKLFF.

This clone was recorded a few times. The chain recombines TRBV19 with TRBJ1-6; 7 nucleotides match TRBD1. CDR1 is LNHDA and CDR2 is SQIVND in the germline V gene (reference sequence). The CDR3 runs to 14 residues. The V gene end was trimmed by 8 bases and the J gene end by 6 bases; junction bases not matched to a gene: 7. The CDR3 DNA is TGTGCCAGTGCCACAGACAGGGTTAATTCACCCCTCCACTTT. As protein: CASATDRVNSPLHF.

The chain is built from TRBV9 and TRBJ1-6, with D possibly matching TRBD1 (5 bases). The ends were cut back, 0 bases at V and 14 bases at J, with 15 bases in the middle. The CDR3 sequence is 14 residues long. Germline V CDR1 and CDR2: SGDLS, YYNGEE. The CDR3 bases are TGTGCCAGCAGCGTAGCGCCTGAGGGGAGGGCCCTCCACTTT. This codes for CASSVAPEGRALHF.